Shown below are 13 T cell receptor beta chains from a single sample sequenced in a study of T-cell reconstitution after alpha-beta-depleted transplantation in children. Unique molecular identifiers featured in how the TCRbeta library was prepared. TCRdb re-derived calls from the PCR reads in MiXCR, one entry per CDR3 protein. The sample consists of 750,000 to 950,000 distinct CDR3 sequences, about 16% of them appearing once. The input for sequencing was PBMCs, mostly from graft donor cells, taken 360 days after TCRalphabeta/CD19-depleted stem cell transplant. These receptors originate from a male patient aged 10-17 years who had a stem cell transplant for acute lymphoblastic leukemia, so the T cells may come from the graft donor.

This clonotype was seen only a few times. CDR3 DNA sequence: TGTGCCAGCAGCTTATCCTCCCGGGACACCCTCATGAACACTGAAGCTTTCTTT. Translating gives CASSLSSRDTLMNTEAFF. The chain has TRBV7-9 and TRBJ1-1; perhaps TRBD1 as D (6 bases). From germline, CDR1 is SEHNR and CDR2 FQNEAQ (reference sequence). This CDR3 is built from 18 residues. The V end was cut by 2 bases, the J end by 0 bases, with 19 bases between.

The CDR3, as DNA: TGTGCCAGTAGTATCTCTAGCGCCGCCTACAATGAGCAGTTCTTC. Translated, it gives CASSISSAAYNEQFF. The V and J genes are TRBV19 and TRBJ2-1; D may be TRBD2 (6 bases). With 3 bases removed from V and 2 bases from J, the gap between germline ends came to 11 bases. The CDR3 is made up of 15 amino acids. Germline values: CDR1 LNHDA, CDR2 SQIVND (reference sequence).

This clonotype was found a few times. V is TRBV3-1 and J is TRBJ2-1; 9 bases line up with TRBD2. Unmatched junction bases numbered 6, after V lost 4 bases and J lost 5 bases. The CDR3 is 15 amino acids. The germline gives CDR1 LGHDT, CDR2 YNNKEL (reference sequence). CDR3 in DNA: TGTGCCAGCAGCCCGTACGGACTAGCGAACAATGAGCAGTTCTTC. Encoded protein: CASSPYGLANNEQFF.

The CDR3 reads CASSLPRGGELFF. CDR3 in DNA: TGCGCCAGCAGCTTGCCCCGAGGTGGGGAGCTGTTTTTT. The chain has TRBV5-1 and TRBJ2-2; D gene unclear. V shed 1 base and J shed 8 bases, with 9 bases lying between them. The V gene's germline CDR1 is SGHRS and CDR2 YFSETQ. The CDR3 has 13 residues.

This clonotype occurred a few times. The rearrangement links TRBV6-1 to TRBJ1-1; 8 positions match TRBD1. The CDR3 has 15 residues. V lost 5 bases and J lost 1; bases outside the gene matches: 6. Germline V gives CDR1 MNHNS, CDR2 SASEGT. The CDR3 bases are TGTGCCAGCAGTCCTCAGGGGGCGCGGAACACTGAAGCTTTCTTT. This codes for CASSPQGARNTEAFF.

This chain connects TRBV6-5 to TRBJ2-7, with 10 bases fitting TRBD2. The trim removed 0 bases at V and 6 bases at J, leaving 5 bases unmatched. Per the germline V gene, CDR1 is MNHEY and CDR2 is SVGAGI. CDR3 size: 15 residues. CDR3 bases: TGTGCCAGCAGTTACTCCTTAGCGGGAGGCGGCGAGCAGTACTTC. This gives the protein CASSYSLAGGGEQYF.

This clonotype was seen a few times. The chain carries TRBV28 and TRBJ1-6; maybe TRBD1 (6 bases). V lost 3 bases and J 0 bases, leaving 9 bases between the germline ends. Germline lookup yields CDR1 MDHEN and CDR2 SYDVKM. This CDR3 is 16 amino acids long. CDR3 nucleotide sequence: TGTGCCAGCAGTTTCGACAGGAGCTCCTATAATTCACCCCTCCACTTT. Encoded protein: CASSFDRSSYNSPLHF.

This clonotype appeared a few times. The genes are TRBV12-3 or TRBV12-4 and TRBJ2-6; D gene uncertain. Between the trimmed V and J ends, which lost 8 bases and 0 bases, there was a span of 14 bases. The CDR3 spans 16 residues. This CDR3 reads CASGGGTLSGANVLTF. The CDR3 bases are TGTGCCAGCGGCGGTGGTACTCTCTCTGGGGCCAACGTCCTGACTTTC.

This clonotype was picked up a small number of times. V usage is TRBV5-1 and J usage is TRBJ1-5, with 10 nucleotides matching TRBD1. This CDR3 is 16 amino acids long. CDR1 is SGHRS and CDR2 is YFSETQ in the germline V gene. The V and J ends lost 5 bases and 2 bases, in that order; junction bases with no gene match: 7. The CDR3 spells CASSREGTGGNQPQHF. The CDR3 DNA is TGCGCCAGCAGTCGGGAAGGGACAGGGGGCAATCAGCCCCAGCATTTT.

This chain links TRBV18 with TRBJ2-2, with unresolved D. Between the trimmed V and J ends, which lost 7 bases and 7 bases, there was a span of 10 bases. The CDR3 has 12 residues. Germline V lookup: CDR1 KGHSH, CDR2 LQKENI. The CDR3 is CASWKVGGELFF. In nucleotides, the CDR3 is TGTGCCAGCTGGAAGGTCGGCGGGGAGCTGTTTTTT.

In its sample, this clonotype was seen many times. CDR3 in DNA: TGCAGCGTCCTTCTTGGGGGACAGCCCTACGAGCAGTACTTC. This encodes CSVLLGGQPYEQYF. The gene calls are TRBV29-1 and TRBJ2-7, with TRBD1 matching 7 bases. V gave up 6 bases and J gave up 2 bases; unmatched junction bases: 10. The CDR3 length is 14 residues. Germline V gene lookup returns CDR1 SQVTM and CDR2 ANQGSEA.

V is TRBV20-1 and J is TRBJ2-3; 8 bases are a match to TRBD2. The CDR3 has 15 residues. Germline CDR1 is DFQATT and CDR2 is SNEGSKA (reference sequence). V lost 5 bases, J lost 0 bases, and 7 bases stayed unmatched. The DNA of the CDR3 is TGCAGTGCTGGAAGGACTAGCCCTAGCACAGATACGCAGTATTTT. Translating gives CSAGRTSPSTDTQYF.

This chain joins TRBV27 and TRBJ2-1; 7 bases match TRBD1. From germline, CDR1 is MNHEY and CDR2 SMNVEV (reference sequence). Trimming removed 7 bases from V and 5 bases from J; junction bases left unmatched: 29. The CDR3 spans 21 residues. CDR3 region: CASIPTLFRGRRDRGNNEQFF. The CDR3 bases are TGTGCCAGCATCCCTACCCTTTTTAGGGGCCGCCGGGACAGAGGCAACAATGAGCAGTTCTTC.